A single sample is the source of the 32 T cell receptor beta chains below, sequenced in a study of cytomegalovirus exposure and HLA in healthy donors (dated by TCRdb to 2016 to 2017). To prepare the library, the immunoSEQ multiplex PCR assay was applied. A mixture of 60 forward primers for TCR Vbeta segments and 13 reverse primers for TCR Jbeta segments was used in the multiplex PCR. TCRdb's version of the immuneACCESS table is confined to in-frame rearrangements and falls short of the full clone set. An unresolved V gene accounts for under half of the shortfall where checked; the remainder is of unknown origin. Counted in this sample were around 72,000 clones; 60% to 75% of them appeared once. The ten top clones hold about 20% of the sample. Sequencing was performed on PBMCs. Receptors were obtained from a man in his forties or fifties in good health and CMV-seropositive.

This chain's CDR3 is CASSVMGAMNTEAFF. The CDR3 nucleotides are TGTGCCAGCAGCGTAATGGGGGCTATGAACACTGAAGCTTTCTTT. The chain uses TRBV9 and TRBJ1-1, with D perhaps TRBD1 (6 bases). The germline CDR1 and CDR2 sequences are SGDLS and YYNGEE. Trimming shortened V by 1 base and J by 0 bases, and 10 bases separated the two germline ends. CDR3 length: 15 residues.

The genes are TRBV5-1 and TRBJ2-1; TRBD1 might be the D (6 bases). Germline V CDR1 and CDR2: SGHRS, YFSETQ. This CDR3 is 14 amino acids long. The ends were cut back, 7 bases at V and 0 bases at J, with 11 bases in the middle. CDR3 DNA sequence: TGCGCCAGCGGGGAAGGGGGCTCCTACAATGAGCAGTTCTTC. Amino acids: CASGEGGSYNEQFF.

The gene calls are TRBV7-6 and TRBJ2-3; 9 bases line up with TRBD2. Per the germline V gene, CDR1 is SGHVS and CDR2 is FNYEAQ. The CDR3 extends over 15 amino acids. Trimming took 4 bases from V and 4 from J; bases not matched to a gene: 6. The CDR3 loop is CASSSTGGGADTQYF. The CDR3 region has the DNA TGTGCCAGCAGCTCAACCGGCGGGGGGGCAGATACGCAGTATTTT.

This sequence joins TRBV5-4 and TRBJ2-3, with 13 bases lining up with TRBD2. Trimming cost V 2 bases and J 0 bases; bases outside gene matches: 3. The germline V gene has CDR1 SGHNT and CDR2 YYREEE (reference sequence). The CDR3 contains 17 residues. CDR3: CASSFPGLAGSTDTQYF. The CDR3, as DNA: TGTGCCAGCAGCTTCCCGGGACTAGCGGGGAGCACAGATACGCAGTATTTT.

The chain combines TRBV9 with TRBJ2-5, with a tentative D call TRBD1 (5 bases). The J call is in doubt because the DNA end fits TRBJ2-7 better. The germline V gene has CDR1 SGDLS and CDR2 YYNGEE. The CDR3 runs 14 residues. This chain's CDR3 is CASSVAAGYYEQYF. CDR3 coding DNA: TGTGCCAGCAGCGTAGCTGCAGGGTACTACGAGCAGTACTTC.

The chain is built from TRBV27 and TRBJ1-5; TRBD1 matches at 7 bases. The V and J ends lost 3 bases and 4 bases, in that order; junction bases with no gene match: 6. The CDR3 has 15 residues. Germline V gene sequence: CDR1 MNHEY, CDR2 SMNVEV (reference sequence). This CDR3 is CASSFSGQINQPQHF. DNA for the CDR3: TGTGCCAGCAGTTTTTCGGGACAGATTAATCAGCCCCAGCATTTT.

The J gene is TRBJ2-7, the V gene TRBV15; a possible D gene is TRBD2 (6 bases). Trimming took 2 bases from V and 5 from J, leaving 16 bases between them. The CDR3 is made up of 15 amino acids. CDR1 LNHNV and CDR2 YYDKDF come from the germline V gene (reference sequence). CDR3 loop: CATSRSSDGGDEQYF. As DNA, the CDR3 is TGTGCCACCAGCAGATCCTCCGACGGGGGTGACGAGCAGTACTTC.

V usage is TRBV2 and J usage is TRBJ2-5, with 7 positions matching TRBD1. This CDR3 comprises 16 residues. CDR1 and CDR2 from the germline V gene are SNHLY and FYNNEI. V dropped 4 bases and J dropped 2; count of bases not matched to a gene: 10. The DNA for the CDR3 is TGTGCCAGCAGTGGGGGCTCCGGGACAGCACAAGAGACCCAGTACTTC. Encoded protein: CASSGGSGTAQETQYF.

This clone has just a few counts. V is TRBV27 and J is TRBJ1-6, with D unresolved. V dropped 2 bases and J dropped 9 bases, with 8 bases sitting between them. This CDR3 contains 13 residues. From germline, CDR1 is MNHEY and CDR2 SMNVEV (reference sequence). Written as DNA, the CDR3 is TGTGCCAGCAGTTTACGGGAGGGTTCACCCCTCCACTTT. Its protein is CASSLREGSPLHF.

The chain joins TRBV11-3 to TRBJ2-7; maybe TRBD1 (5 bases). The CDR3 has 14 amino acids. CDR1 and CDR2 (germline): SGHNT, YENEEA. V lost 6 bases, J lost 0 bases, and 12 bases lay in between. Here the CDR3 reads CASSDRQLSYEQYF. Here the CDR3 DNA reads TGTGCCAGCAGTGACAGACAGCTCTCCTACGAGCAGTACTTC.

The V gene is TRBV5-6, the J gene TRBJ2-7; 9 bases agree with TRBD2. This CDR3 contains 13 residues. The germline gives CDR1 SGHDT, CDR2 YYEEEE. The junction had 6 bases not matched to a gene; V was cut back by 4 bases and J by 7 bases. Here the CDR3 reads CASSGGLAPEQYF. The CDR3 nucleotides are TGTGCCAGCAGCGGAGGACTAGCGCCTGAGCAGTACTTC.

This clone was counted a single time. CDR3 sequence reads: CAISKRGDYTGELFF. CDR3 nucleotides: TGTGCCATCAGTAAGCGGGGGGACTACACCGGGGAGCTGTTTTTT. The rearrangement joins TRBV10-3 to TRBJ2-2; 9 nucleotides line up with TRBD2. J was trimmed by 3 bases and V by 5 bases; bases with no gene match: 4. The germline gives CDR1 ENHRY, CDR2 SYGVKD. This CDR3 contains 15 residues.

V and J are TRBV7-6 and TRBJ2-7; D is possibly TRBD2 (5 bases). Per the germline V gene, CDR1 is SGHVS and CDR2 is FNYEAQ. Trimming took off 2 bases at V and 3 bases at J, with 11 bases between the two ends. CDR3 length: 14 amino acids. This CDR3 is CASSLNQLDYEQYF. The CDR3 nucleotides are TGTGCCAGCAGCTTAAATCAACTAGACTACGAGCAGTACTTC.

The count of this clone is one. The rearrangement links TRBV6-6 to TRBJ2-3; tentative D call: TRBD1 (5 bases). V was pared by 0 bases and J by 9 bases, with 7 bases between. Germline loops: CDR1 MNHNY, CDR2 SVGAGI (reference sequence). This CDR3 spans 12 amino acids. The CDR3 DNA sequence: TGTGCCAGCAGTTACTCGCAGGGAACGCAGTATTTT. Its protein is CASSYSQGTQYF.

The chain has TRBV21-1 and TRBJ2-2; the table's D call TRBD1 went unverified against the DNA. TRBV21-1 is listed as a pseudogene. This CDR3 contains 16 residues. Here the CDR3 reads CASSIYRGQDTGELFF. CDR3 coding DNA: TGTGCCAGCAGCATCTACAGGGGGCAGGACACCGGGGAGCTGTTTTTT.

V and J are TRBV2 and TRBJ1-5, with a tentative D call TRBD1 (6 bases). The V gene's germline CDR1 is SNHLY and CDR2 FYNNEI. This CDR3 is 16 amino acids long. V lost 2 bases to trimming and J lost 5 bases, with 16 bases between them. CDR3 nucleotide sequence: TGTGCCAGCAGTGAAACAGGGCCAGCGACTGATCAGCCCCAGCATTTT. It encodes CASSETGPATDQPQHF.

The chain couples TRBV4-3 to TRBJ2-1; 8 bases agree with TRBD1. The CDR3 runs to 18 residues. The junction had 9 bases not matched to a gene; V was cut back by 0 bases and J by 2 bases. Germline V CDR1 and CDR2: LGHNA, YSLEER. The CDR3 DNA reads as TGCGCCAGCAGCCAAGACTCCCCCGCAGGGGGCGCCTACAATGAGCAGTTCTTC. Translating it yields CASSQDSPAGGAYNEQFF.

To note about this clone: With a far larger clone one base away, a read error is the likely cause. The chain is built from TRBV7-9 and TRBJ1-4, with 10 bases identical to TRBD1. V trimming: 5 bases; J trimming: 13 bases; junction bases outside the gene matches: 4. The CDR3 has 12 residues. Germline values: CDR1 SEHNR, CDR2 FQNEAQ (reference sequence). The CDR3 DNA reads as TGTGCCAGCAGCACCGGGACAGGGGTACTGTTTTTT. This codes for CASSTGTGVLFF.

The rearrangement joins TRBV30 to TRBJ1-1; D may be TRBD1 (6 bases). The germline V and J ends were trimmed by 0 bases and 1 base, with 18 bases remaining between them. The germline CDR1 and CDR2 sequences are GTSNPN and SVGIG (reference sequence). The CDR3 extends over 17 amino acids. The CDR3 sequence: CAWSVGLTGKGNTEAFF. The CDR3 bases are TGTGCCTGGAGTGTGGGGTTAACAGGGAAGGGGAACACTGAAGCTTTCTTT.

In its sample, this clone was seen once. The gene calls are TRBV30 and TRBJ2-7; D is uncertain. V was trimmed by 2 bases and J by 5 bases, leaving 7 bases between them. The CDR3 sequence is 11 residues long. Germline assignment: CDR1 GTSNPN and CDR2 SVGIG (reference sequence). The CDR3, as DNA: TGTGCCTGGAGTATCCGGGACGAGCAGTACTTC. Protein sequence: CAWSIRDEQYF.

This chain connects TRBV5-6 to TRBJ2-7; D remains unclear. Deletions cut 1 base from V and 0 bases from J, with 8 bases between. Germline CDR1 SGHDT, CDR2 YYEEEE. CDR3 length: 14 residues. Written as DNA, the CDR3 is TGTGCCAGCAGCTTGAATCTCGGCTCCTACGAGCAGTACTTC. This gives the protein CASSLNLGSYEQYF.

The chain couples TRBV28 to TRBJ2-7, with D perhaps TRBD1 (5 bases). This CDR3 is built from 15 residues. V was pared by 6 bases and J by 3 bases, with 18 bases between. The germline V gene encodes CDR1 MDHEN and CDR2 SYDVKM. CDR3 DNA sequence: TGTGCCAGCAGCCCCACGGACATGGCGAGCTACGAGCAGTACTTC. Its protein is CASSPTDMASYEQYF.

This clone was recorded a few times. V is TRBV27 and J is TRBJ1-1; perhaps TRBD1 as D (5 bases). Germline assignment: CDR1 MNHEY and CDR2 SMNVEV (reference sequence). This CDR3 region has 15 residues. V lost 5 bases to trimming and J lost 3 bases, with 16 bases between them. For the CDR3, the DNA is TGTGCCAGCAGTGTTCAAAGCGGGGGATACACTGAAGCTTTCTTT. Protein product: CASSVQSGGYTEAFF.

With respect to this clone: The junction departs from germline at one end; a sequencing error may be responsible. The J gene is TRBJ2-1, the V gene TRBV7-2; 15 bases align to TRBD2. Germline V gene lookup returns CDR1 SGHTA and CDR2 FQGNSA. The CDR3 totals 17 residues. In DNA form, the CDR3 reads TGTGCCAGCAGCTACTGGACTAGCGGGGGGGCCTACCATGAGCAGTTCTTC. It encodes CASSYWTSGGAYHEQFF. Complete variable domain (other parts from reference TRBV7-2 and TRBJ2-1): GAGVSQSPSNKVTEKGKDVELRCDPISGHTALYWYRQSLGQGLEFLIYFQGNSAPDKSGLPSDRFSAERTGGSVSTLTIQRTQQEDSAVYLCASSYWTSGGAYHEQFFGPGTRLTVL.

This clone was found a few times. Within the sample, other DNA sequences also encode this same CDR3. V usage is TRBV11-2 and J usage is TRBJ2-7; unclear D gene. The CDR3 contains 13 residues. Germline-derived CDR1 and CDR2 are SGHAT and FQNNGV. V was trimmed by 1 base and J by 1 base, leaving 5 bases between them. CDR3 sequence (DNA): TGTGCCAGCAGCTTAGGGCAGTCCTACGAGCAGTACTTC. This sequence encodes CASSLGQSYEQYF.

The chain has TRBV2 and TRBJ2-7; D perhaps matches TRBD2 (6 bases). Germline V CDR1 and CDR2: SNHLY, FYNNEI. The CDR3 has 15 residues. V lost 5 bases and J lost 7, with 21 bases in between. The CDR3: CASSYTAGSLVEQYF. CDR3 in DNA: TGTGCCAGCAGTTATACCGCCGGGAGCCTGGTGGAGCAGTACTTC. The full variable domain, rest sourced from reference TRBV2 and TRBJ2-7, is EPEVTQTPSHQVTQMGQEVILRCVPISNHLYFYWYRQILGQKVEFLVSFYNNEISEKSEIFDDQFSVERPDGSNFTLKIRSTKLEDSAMYFCASSYTAGSLVEQYFGPGTRLTVT.

The chain uses TRBV7-8 and TRBJ2-1, with D possibly TRBD2 on 5 matching bases. V was trimmed by 5 bases and J by 7 bases, leaving 12 bases between them. The CDR3 runs to 13 residues. Per germline, CDR1 SGHVS and CDR2 FQNEAQ. CDR3 nucleotides: TGTGCCAGCAGCCTCACAACTAGAAATGAGCAGTTCTTC. Protein: CASSLTTRNEQFF.

The J gene is TRBJ2-2, the V gene TRBV29-1, with D possibly matching TRBD1 (5 bases). Looked up from germline, CDR1 is SQVTM and CDR2 is ANQGSEA. Trimming took off 7 bases at V and 1 base at J, with 7 bases between the two ends. CDR3 length equals 12 residues. CDR3 bases: TGCAGCGCCCAGGGGAACACCGGGGAGCTGTTTTTT. Its translation: CSAQGNTGELFF.

This clone appeared a single time. An end of the junction does not agree with germline; a read error may underlie this. CDR3 DNA: TGTGCTAGCAGCTTAGAAACGGACAGAGAGTACCAAGAGACCCAGTACTTC. It yields the protein CASSLETDREYQETQYF. The rearrangement joins TRBV7-7 to TRBJ2-5; D possibly corresponds to TRBD1 (6 bases). CDR3 length: 17 amino acids. Germline CDR1 is SSHAT and CDR2 is FNYEAQ (reference sequence).

The chain combines TRBV4-3 with TRBJ2-1; a weak D match, TRBD2 (7 bases). Germline V gene data show CDR1 as LGHNA and CDR2 as YSLEER. The V gene lost 1 base and the J gene lost 4 bases, with 14 bases spanning the gap. The CDR3 runs 16 residues. CDR3 region: CASSQVGGGGYNEQFF. CDR3 in DNA: TGCGCCAGCAGCCAAGTTGGCGGGGGCGGGTACAATGAGCAGTTCTTC.

This clone was seen more than once but under ten times. The rearrangement joins TRBV5-4 to TRBJ1-4; a possible D gene is TRBD1 (6 bases). The CDR3 is 17 amino acids. Trimming left V 3 bases short and J 0 bases short, with 15 bases between. Germline values: CDR1 SGHNT, CDR2 YYREEE (reference sequence). The DNA of the CDR3 is TGTGCCAGCAGCTCCGGCGGGGGGGCCGCAACTAATGAAAAACTGTTTTTT. Amino acid sequence: CASSSGGGAATNEKLFF.

This clone has just a few counts. V is TRBV19 and J is TRBJ2-1, with 8 bases identical to TRBD2. V lost 6 bases to trimming and J lost 5 bases; unmatched junction nucleotides: 15. The CDR3 length is 17 residues. Germline V gene lookup returns CDR1 LNHDA and CDR2 SQIVND (reference sequence). As DNA, the CDR3 is TGTGCCAGTAGCGACAACCCGGAAGCGGGGGCCGACAATGAGCAGTTCTTC. This codes for CASSDNPEAGADNEQFF.